What follows is one TCR beta chain and its context. The antigen is unknown. These data originate in a study of blood T cells in healthy people across ages. V lost 9 bases, J lost 1 base, and 13 bases stayed unmatched. This CDR3 comprises 16 residues. CDR1 is MDHEN, CDR2 SYDVKM, per germline. Study results and caveats: In older individuals, TCR beta diversity per million T cells was lower, falling roughly linearly with age. Using unsorted PBMCs precluded a conclusive naive versus antigen-experienced comparison.

Next came a second PCR, run for about 6 to 12 cycles, which used a sample-barcoded 5' primer along with a J-beta primer mix. TCRdb re-called the 5' RACE reads through MiXCR, storing one row per CDR3 protein. Of around 1.5 million distinct CDR3 sequences in the sample, approximately 40% were seen once. The chain joins TRBV28 to TRBJ2-7; TRBD2 aligns across 9 bases. This receptor was identified in a woman aged 18-29 years in good health. The sample taken for sequencing was blood. CDR3 region: CASNLAGGPRSYEQYF. The CDR3 nucleotides read TGTGCCAGTAACTTGGCGGGAGGGCCGAGGTCCTACGAGCAGTACTTC.